A selection of T cell receptor beta chains follows, all from one sample in a study of blood T cell repertoires in COVID-19. Sequencing used immunoSEQ multiplex PCR; TCRdb keeps in-frame clones, though not all of them. In the table there are some 140,000 clones, around 83% of which are singletons. The sample consisted of peripheral blood. The receptor set was obtained from a woman aged 55-70 years with COVID-19, enrolled during active disease. Both conserved end residues are part of each CDR3. The D gene is left open where the match is weak. Some rows have no size entry. The others give once, few or many, or a class for an expanded clone.

d_call | j_call | clone_size | v_call | cdr3_aa | cdr3_nt
TRBD1 | TRBJ1-3 | NA | TRBV5-1 | CASSSGGQVNTIYF | TGCGCCAGCAGCTCGGGGGGACAGGTTAACACCATATATTTT
NA | TRBJ2-3 | few | TRBV5-4 | CASSLPGQLTDTQYF | TGTGCCAGCAGCTTGCCGGGACAACTCACAGATACGCAGTATTTT
NA | TRBJ1-3 | NA | TRBV2 | CATLPKAANTIYF | TGTGCCACCCTACCGAAAGCCGCGAACACCATATATTTT
TRBD1 | TRBJ2-3 | NA | TRBV4-2 | CASSHEDRRDTQYF | TGTGCCAGCAGCCATGAGGACAGGAGAGATACGCAGTATTTT
NA | TRBJ1-1 | NA | TRBV29-1 | CSISRDLNTEAFF | TGCAGTATTTCAAGAGATTTGAACACTGAAGCTTTCTTT
NA | TRBJ2-5 | NA | TRBV10-3 | CAIRGRELQTQYF | TGTGCCATCAGGGGGCGGGAATTACAGACCCAGTACTTC
TRBD2 | TRBJ2-4 | NA | TRBV5-1 | CASSLEVGGPNIQYF | TGCGCCAGCAGCTTGGAGGTGGGAGGGCCGAACATTCAGTACTTC
NA | TRBJ1-1 | once | TRBV19 | CASSRTDEAFF | TGTGCCAGTAGTAGGACAGATGAAGCTTTCTTT
NA | TRBJ1-5 | NA | TRBV5-1 | CASSLGGQRDQPQHF | TGCGCCAGCAGCTTGGGCGGACAGAGGGATCAGCCCCAGCATTTT
TRBD1 | TRBJ1-1 | once | TRBV27 | CASSPWTGIAFF | TGTGCCAGCAGTCCCTGGACAGGGATCGCTTTCTTT
NA | TRBJ2-5 | NA | TRBV5-1 | CASSLVLAPQETQYF | TGCGCCAGCAGCTTGGTACTAGCTCCCCAAGAGACCCAGTACTTC
TRBD2 | TRBJ2-5 | NA | TRBV7-9 | CASSLALTSGGEETQYF | TGTGCCAGCAGCTTAGCGCTAACTAGCGGGGGGGAAGAGACCCAGTACTTC
NA | TRBJ1-2 | NA | TRBV12-3/TRBV12-4 | CASRSANYGYTF | TGTGCCAGCCGTTCCGCGAACTATGGCTACACCTTC
TRBD2 | TRBJ2-7 | NA | TRBV6-5 | CASRSSGRGAYEQYF | TGTGCCAGCAGATCTAGCGGGAGAGGCGCCTACGAGCAGTACTTC
NA | TRBJ2-1 | NA | TRBV14 | CASSQEGGISYNEQFF | TGTGCCAGCAGCCAAGAAGGCGGGATTTCCTACAATGAGCAGTTCTTC
NA | TRBJ2-2 | NA | TRBV11-1 | CASSGGYFPGELFF | TGTGCCAGCAGTGGGGGGTACTTCCCCGGGGAGCTGTTTTTT
TRBD1 | TRBJ1-1 | NA | TRBV6-4 | CASSADRGNTEAFF | TGTGCCAGCAGCGCAGACAGGGGGAACACTGAAGCTTTCTTT